This T cell receptor (beta chain) was identified in a study of metastatic and nonmetastatic thyroid tumors. Overall study: For malignant and benign thyroid patients, tumor or nodule tissue and blood were the sources whose repertoires were compared.

All patients were treatment-naive before thyroid surgery. V trimming: 4 bases; J trimming: 5 bases; junction bases outside the gene matches: 6. The germline V gene has CDR1 SGHVS and CDR2 FNYEAQ. This CDR3 has 15 residues. The table lists this clone with a few counts. Its antigen is unknown. Authors' data handling: Clinicopathological groups supplied CDR3 differences that were used to build a distant-metastasis classifier for papillary thyroid cancer. TCRdb re-analyzed the PCR reads through MiXCR. TCRdb assigned the V and J calls; the authors' analysis was not used. The sample contains tens of thousands of clones, about 4% of which appear only once. Study-wide results and caveats: Malignant tumors reportedly showed significantly higher TCR beta diversity than benign nodules in both blood and tumor.

The sequenced sample consisted of blood. The gene calls are TRBV7-6 and TRBJ2-2, with 8 bases fitting TRBD2. The TCR was taken from a female donor with papillary thyroid cancer or a benign thyroid nodule (not recorded which). Some clones in this sample may be carry-over from other donors' samples. The CDR3 DNA follows: TGTGCCAGCAGCTGGGGCGGGAGGAGGACCGGGGAGCTGTTTTTT. Translated: CASSWGGRRTGELFF.